The subject of this entry is one T cell receptor beta chain. A much larger clone lies one base from this, so it may be a read error. Amplification targeted TCR beta CDR3 regions from RNA transcripts. The HTBI set primed first-round TCR CDR3 RT-PCR. TCRdb reprocessed the multiplex PCR reads with MiXCR, giving one entry per CDR3 protein. The sample comprises 700,000 to 850,000 distinct CDR3 sequences, roughly a third of which are singletons, and around 29% rests with the top ten. The CDR3 extends over 14 amino acids. Losses at the gene ends were 5 bases for V and 3 bases for J; bases not matched to a gene: 5. Germline CDR1 is LNHDA and CDR2 is SQIVND (reference sequence). The source of the sample is a study of T cells in Graves' hyperthyroidism and ophthalmopathy. The wider study: Peripheral blood specimens were obtained at initial diagnosis, prior to any treatment.

The V gene is TRBV19, the J gene TRBJ2-7; 9 nucleotides agree with TRBD1. Source material: blood. This sequence originates from a woman in her 40s with Graves' hyperthyroidism. CDR3: CASSFGQGFYEQYF. DNA of the CDR3: TGTGCCAGTAGTTTCGGACAGGGGTTCTACGAGCAGTACTTC. The full variable domain, rest sourced from reference TRBV19 and TRBJ2-7, is DGGITQSPKYLFRKEGQNVTLSCEQNLNHDAMYWYRQDPGQGLRLIYYSQIVNDFQKGDIAEGYSVSREKKESFPLTVTSAQKNPTAFYLCASSFGQGFYEQYFGPGTRLTVT.